This T cell receptor (beta chain) was sequenced in a study of blood T cell repertoires in COVID-19. Profiled with immunoSEQ multiplex PCR; TCRdb holds only in-frame clones, not every one. This table has 500,000 or so clones, around 90% appearing once. V lost 1 base and J 0 bases, leaving 10 bases between the germline ends. The CDR3 extends over 15 amino acids. The germline V gene encodes CDR1 MGHRA and CDR2 YSYEKL. This receptor was identified in a woman younger than 35 who had recovered from COVID-19. J is TRBJ2-7 and V is TRBV4-1, with D perhaps matching TRBD1 (5 bases). Sequenced material: PBMCs or T cells enriched from blood (not recorded which). CDR3 sequence reads: CASSQVPGASYEQYF. The CDR3 nucleotides read TGCGCCAGCAGCCAAGTTCCTGGGGCCTCCTACGAGCAGTACTTC.